The clone carrying this T cell receptor (beta chain) showed up many times. No antigen is known for it. These data belong to a study of regulatory T cells in long-lasting Graves disease. Study results and caveats: The study found TRBV28, TRBJ1-2 and TRBJ2-5 favored in persistent disease. Tissue studied was limited to peripheral blood, excluding thyroid tissue.

J gave up 4 bases and V 5 bases, and 4 bases lay outside the gene matches. The CDR3 consists of 13 residues. Germline CDR1 reads DFQATT; CDR2 reads SNEGSKA (reference sequence). Time point meaning: newly diagnosed GD, antithyroid drugs for less than 3 months. TCR sequences were obtained from RNA taken from PBMCs. It was American Thyroid Association guidelines that determined Graves' disease diagnosis. Combining iRepertoire HTBI primers with Arm-PCR of CDR3 regions, the authors built TCR beta libraries. A single record per CDR3 protein comes from TCRdb applying MiXCR to the multiplex PCR reads. The table includes approximately 470,000 distinct CDR3 sequences, roughly 15% detected once. These same data were also listed under a study on T cells in Graves' hyperthyroidism and ophthalmopathy. From that second work: TCR CDR3 underwent first-round RT-PCR with the HTBI primer set.

The chain is built from TRBV20-1 and TRBJ1-1; 10 positions match TRBD1. This receptor was identified in a man aged 40-50 years with Graves disease. The material sequenced was peripheral blood mononuclear cells (PBMCs), taken at new diagnosis, from a patient treated with antithyroid drugs. The CDR3 protein is CSASGQGGTEAFF. Here the CDR3 DNA reads TGCAGTGCTTCCGGACAGGGGGGCACTGAAGCTTTCTTT.